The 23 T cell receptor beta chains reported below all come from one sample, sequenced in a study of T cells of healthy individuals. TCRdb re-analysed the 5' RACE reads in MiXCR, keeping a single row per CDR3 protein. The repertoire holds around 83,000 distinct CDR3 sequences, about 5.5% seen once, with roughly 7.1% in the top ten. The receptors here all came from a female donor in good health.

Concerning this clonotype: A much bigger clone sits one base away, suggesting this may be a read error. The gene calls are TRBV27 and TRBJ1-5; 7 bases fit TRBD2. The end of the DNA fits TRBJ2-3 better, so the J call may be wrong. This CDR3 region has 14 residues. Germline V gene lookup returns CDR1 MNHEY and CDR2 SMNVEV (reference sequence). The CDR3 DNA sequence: TGTGCCAGCAGTTTAGGGGAGGGCTATCAGCCCCAGTATTTT. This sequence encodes CASSLGEGYQPQYF.

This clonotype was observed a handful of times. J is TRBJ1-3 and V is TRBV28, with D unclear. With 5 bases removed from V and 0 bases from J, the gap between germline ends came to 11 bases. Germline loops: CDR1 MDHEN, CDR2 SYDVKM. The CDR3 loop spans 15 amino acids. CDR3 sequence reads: CASSPTVSSGNTIYF. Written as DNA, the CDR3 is TGTGCCAGCAGTCCAACGGTTTCCTCTGGAAACACCATATATTTT.

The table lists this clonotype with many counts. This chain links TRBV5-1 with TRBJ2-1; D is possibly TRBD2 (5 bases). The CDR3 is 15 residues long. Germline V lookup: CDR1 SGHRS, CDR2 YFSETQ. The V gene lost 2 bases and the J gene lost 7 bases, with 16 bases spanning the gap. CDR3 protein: CASSLEAGERNEQFF. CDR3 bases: TGCGCCAGCAGCTTAGAAGCCGGGGAACGGAATGAGCAGTTCTTC.

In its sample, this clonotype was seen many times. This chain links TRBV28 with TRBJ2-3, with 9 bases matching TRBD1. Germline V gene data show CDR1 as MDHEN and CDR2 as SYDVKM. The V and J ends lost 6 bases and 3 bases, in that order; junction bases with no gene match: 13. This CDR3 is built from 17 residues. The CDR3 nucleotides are TGTGCCAGCAGCTGGCCCTCCGGGACAGGGATGACAGATACGCAGTATTTT. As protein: CASSWPSGTGMTDTQYF.

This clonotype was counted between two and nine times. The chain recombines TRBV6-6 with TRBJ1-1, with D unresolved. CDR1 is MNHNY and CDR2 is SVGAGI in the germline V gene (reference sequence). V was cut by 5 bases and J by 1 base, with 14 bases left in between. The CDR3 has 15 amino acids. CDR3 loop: CASSPPDGKNTEAFF. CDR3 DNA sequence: TGTGCCAGCAGTCCACCTGACGGAAAGAACACTGAAGCTTTCTTT.

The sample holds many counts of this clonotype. CDR3 coding DNA: TGTGCCAGCAGCTTAATGTGGGAGGTTTCCTACAATGAGCAGTTCTTC. It is translated as CASSLMWEVSYNEQFF. This chain uses TRBV7-6 with TRBJ2-1; maybe TRBD2 (6 bases). The CDR3 covers 16 residues. With 2 bases removed from V and 1 base from J, the gap between germline ends came to 12 bases. Germline V gives CDR1 SGHVS, CDR2 FNYEAQ.

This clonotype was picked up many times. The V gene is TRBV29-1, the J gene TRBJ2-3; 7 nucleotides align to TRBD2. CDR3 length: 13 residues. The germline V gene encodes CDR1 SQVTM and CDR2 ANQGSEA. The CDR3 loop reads CCGLSGITDTQYF. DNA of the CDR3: TGCTGCGGCTTGAGCGGGATCACAGATACGCAGTATTTT.

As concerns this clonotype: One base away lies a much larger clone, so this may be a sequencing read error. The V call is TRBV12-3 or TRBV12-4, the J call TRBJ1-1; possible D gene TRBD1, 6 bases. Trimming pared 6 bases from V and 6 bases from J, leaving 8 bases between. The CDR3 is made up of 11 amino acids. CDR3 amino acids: CASRQGPEAFF. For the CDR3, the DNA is TGTGCCAGCAGGCAGGGGCCTGAAGCTTTCTTT.

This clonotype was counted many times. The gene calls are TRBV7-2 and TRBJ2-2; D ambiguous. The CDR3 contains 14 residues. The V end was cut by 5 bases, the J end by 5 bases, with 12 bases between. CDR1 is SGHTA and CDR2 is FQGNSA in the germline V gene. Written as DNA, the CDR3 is TGTGCCAGCAGCCCGATTGCCCGGACCGGGGAGCTGTTTTTT. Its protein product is CASSPIARTGELFF.

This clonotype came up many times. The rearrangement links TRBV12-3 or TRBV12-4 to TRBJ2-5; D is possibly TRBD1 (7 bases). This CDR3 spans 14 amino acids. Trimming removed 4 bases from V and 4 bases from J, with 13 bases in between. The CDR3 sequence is CASSSPGGGETQYF. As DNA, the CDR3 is TGTGCCAGCAGTTCCCCAGGGGGAGGAGAGACCCAGTACTTC.

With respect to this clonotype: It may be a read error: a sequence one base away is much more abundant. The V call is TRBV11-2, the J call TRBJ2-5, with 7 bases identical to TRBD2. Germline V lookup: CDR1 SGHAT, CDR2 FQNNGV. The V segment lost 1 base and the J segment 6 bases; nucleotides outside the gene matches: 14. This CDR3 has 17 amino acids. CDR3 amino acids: CASSLVPGTGGSKTQYF. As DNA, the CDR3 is TGTGCCAGCAGCTTAGTCCCCGGGACTGGCGGGAGTAAGACCCAGTACTTC.

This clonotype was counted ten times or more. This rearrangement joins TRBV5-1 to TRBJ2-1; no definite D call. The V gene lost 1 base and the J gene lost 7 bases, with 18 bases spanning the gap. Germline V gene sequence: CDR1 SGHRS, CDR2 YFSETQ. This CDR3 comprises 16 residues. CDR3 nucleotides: TGCGCCAGCAGCTTGAATGGTCCTTGGGGTGAGAATGAGCAGTTCTTC. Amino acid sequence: CASSLNGPWGENEQFF.

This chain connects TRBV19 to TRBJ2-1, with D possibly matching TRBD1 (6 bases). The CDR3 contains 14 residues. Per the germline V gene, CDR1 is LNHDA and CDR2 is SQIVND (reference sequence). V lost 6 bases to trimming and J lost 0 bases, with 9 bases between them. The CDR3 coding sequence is TGTGCCAGTAGAACAGGGTACTCCTACAATGAGCAGTTCTTC. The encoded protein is CASRTGYSYNEQFF.

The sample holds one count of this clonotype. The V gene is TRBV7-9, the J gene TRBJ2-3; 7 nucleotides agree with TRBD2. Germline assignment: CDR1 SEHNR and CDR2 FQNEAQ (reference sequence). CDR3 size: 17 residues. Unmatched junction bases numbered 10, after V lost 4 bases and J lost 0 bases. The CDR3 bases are TGTGCCAGCAGCTCCCGGAGGGGAGCGGGAAGCACAGATACGCAGTATTTT. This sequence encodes CASSSRRGAGSTDTQYF.

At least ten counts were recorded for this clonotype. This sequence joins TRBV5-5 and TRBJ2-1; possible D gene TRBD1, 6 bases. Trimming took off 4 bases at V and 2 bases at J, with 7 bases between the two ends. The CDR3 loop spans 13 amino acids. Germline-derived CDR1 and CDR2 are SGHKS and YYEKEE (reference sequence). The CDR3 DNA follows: TGTGCCAGCAGCCGGGACACCTACAATGAGCAGTTCTTC. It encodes CASSRDTYNEQFF.

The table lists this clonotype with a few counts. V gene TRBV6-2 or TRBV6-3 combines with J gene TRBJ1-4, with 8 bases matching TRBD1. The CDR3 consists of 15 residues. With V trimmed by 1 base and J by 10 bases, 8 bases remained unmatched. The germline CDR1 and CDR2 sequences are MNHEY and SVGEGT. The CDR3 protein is CASSYWTGRSGKLFF. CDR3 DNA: TGTGCCAGCAGTTACTGGACAGGGCGGAGTGGAAAACTGTTTTTT.

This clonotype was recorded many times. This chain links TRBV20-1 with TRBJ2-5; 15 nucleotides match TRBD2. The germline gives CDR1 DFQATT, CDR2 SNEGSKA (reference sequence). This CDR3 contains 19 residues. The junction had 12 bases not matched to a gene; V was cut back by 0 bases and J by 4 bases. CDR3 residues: CSARDPGLAGGPGGETQYF. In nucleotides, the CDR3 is TGCAGTGCTAGAGATCCCGGACTAGCGGGAGGGCCTGGGGGAGAGACCCAGTACTTC.

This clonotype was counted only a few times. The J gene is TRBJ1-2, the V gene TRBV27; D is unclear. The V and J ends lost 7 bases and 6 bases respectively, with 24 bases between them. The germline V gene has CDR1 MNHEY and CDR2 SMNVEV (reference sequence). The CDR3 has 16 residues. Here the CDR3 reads CASTSYSGGFYDGYTF. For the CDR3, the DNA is TGTGCCAGCACCTCTTATTCAGGCGGCTTTTACGATGGCTACACCTTC.

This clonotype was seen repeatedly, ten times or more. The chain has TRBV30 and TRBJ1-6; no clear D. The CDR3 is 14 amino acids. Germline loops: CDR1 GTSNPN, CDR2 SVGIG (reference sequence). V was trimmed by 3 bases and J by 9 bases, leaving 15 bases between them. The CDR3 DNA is TGTGCCTGGAGGATACAGATTTGGGGTTCACCCCTCCACTTT. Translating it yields CAWRIQIWGSPLHF.

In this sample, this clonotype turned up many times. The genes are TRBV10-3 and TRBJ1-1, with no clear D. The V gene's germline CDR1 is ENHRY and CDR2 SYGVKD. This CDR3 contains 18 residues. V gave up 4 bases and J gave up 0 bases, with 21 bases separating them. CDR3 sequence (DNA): TGTGCCATCAGTGGACCCCAACCAGCCCCCCTAATGAACACTGAAGCTTTCTTT. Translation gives CAISGPQPAPLMNTEAFF.

The CDR3 loop reads CAWSEGLAGGPGNTQYF. The CDR3 nucleotides read TGTGCCTGGAGCGAGGGACTAGCGGGAGGGCCCGGAAATACGCAGTATTTT. V usage is TRBV30 and J usage is TRBJ2-3; 16 nucleotides agree with TRBD2. The germline CDR1 and CDR2 sequences are GTSNPN and SVGIG (reference sequence). The CDR3 extends over 17 amino acids. J lost 7 bases, V lost 3 bases, and 10 bases had no gene match.

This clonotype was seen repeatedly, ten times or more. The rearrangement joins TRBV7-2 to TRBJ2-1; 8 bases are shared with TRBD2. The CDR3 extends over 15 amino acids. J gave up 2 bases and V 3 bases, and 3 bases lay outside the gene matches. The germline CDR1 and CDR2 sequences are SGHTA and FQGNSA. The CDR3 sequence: CASSFVAGTYNEQFF. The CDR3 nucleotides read TGTGCCAGCAGCTTTGTAGCGGGAACCTACAATGAGCAGTTCTTC.

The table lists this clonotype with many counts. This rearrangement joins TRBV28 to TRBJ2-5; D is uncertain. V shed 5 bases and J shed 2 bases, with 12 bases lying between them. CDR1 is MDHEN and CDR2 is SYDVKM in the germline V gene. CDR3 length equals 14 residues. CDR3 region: CASSEYGPQETQYF. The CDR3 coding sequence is TGTGCCAGCAGTGAATACGGACCACAAGAGACCCAGTACTTC.